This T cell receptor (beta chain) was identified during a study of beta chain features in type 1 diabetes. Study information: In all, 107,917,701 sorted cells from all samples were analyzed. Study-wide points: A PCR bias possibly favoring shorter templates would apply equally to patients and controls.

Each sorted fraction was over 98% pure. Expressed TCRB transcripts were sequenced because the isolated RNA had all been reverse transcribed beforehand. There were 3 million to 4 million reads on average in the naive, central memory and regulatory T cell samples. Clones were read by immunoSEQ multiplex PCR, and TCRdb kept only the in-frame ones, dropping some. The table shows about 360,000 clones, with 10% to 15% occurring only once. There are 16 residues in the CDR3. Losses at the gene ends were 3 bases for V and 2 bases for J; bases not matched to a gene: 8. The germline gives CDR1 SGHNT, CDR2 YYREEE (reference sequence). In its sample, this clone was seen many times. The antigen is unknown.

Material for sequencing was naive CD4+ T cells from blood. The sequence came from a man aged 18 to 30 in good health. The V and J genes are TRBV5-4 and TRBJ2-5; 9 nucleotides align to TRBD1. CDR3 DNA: TGTGCCAGCAGCTCCCCGACAGGGGGTGGACAAGAGACCCAGTACTTC. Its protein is CASSSPTGGGQETQYF.